This section outlines one TCR beta chain sequence together with its context. This record belongs to a study of T-cell memory formation after mild COVID-19. The CDR3 loop spans 15 amino acids. With 8 bases removed from V and 0 bases from J, the gap between germline ends came to 11 bases. In germline, CDR1 is LNHDA, CDR2 SQIVND (reference sequence). TCRdb called the 5' RACE reads again in MiXCR, with one record for every CDR3 protein. The sample carries some 120,000 distinct CDR3 sequences, about 15% recorded once. The rearrangement uses TRBV19 and TRBJ2-6; possible D gene TRBD1, 5 bases. Sequenced: PBMCs or a T cell subset sorted from them (not recorded which). The clonotype comes from an adult woman who had mild COVID-19 (a few samples of this study predate the infection). Cell type and time point are not known. CDR3 amino acids: CASAKQDSGANVLTF. As DNA, the CDR3 is TGTGCCAGTGCTAAACAGGACTCTGGGGCCAACGTCCTGACTTTC.